The next 10 T cell receptor beta chains were all read from a single sample in a study of blood T cell repertoires in COVID-19. Sequenced by immunoSEQ multiplex PCR; TCRdb stores in-frame clones only, minus some. Found here are about 460,000 clones, 88% of them singletons; the top ten hold around 7.9%. Sequenced material: PBMCs or T cells enriched from blood (not recorded which). The receptors here all came from a woman aged 55-70 years who had recovered from COVID-19.

The chain links TRBV12-5 to TRBJ2-2; no firm D call. The germline CDR1 and CDR2 sequences are LGHNT and FRNRAP. The V end was cut by 8 bases, the J end by 4 bases, with 5 bases between. The CDR3 contains 11 residues. The CDR3 here is CASQFTGELFF. In DNA form, the CDR3 reads TGTGCTAGTCAGTTCACCGGGGAGCTGTTTTTT.

This chain joins TRBV3-1 (or the pseudogene TRBV3-2) and TRBJ1-6; TRBD1 matches 7 bases. The V gene's germline CDR1 is LGHDT and CDR2 YNNKEL (reference sequence). The V and J ends lost 4 bases and 8 bases, in that order; junction bases with no gene match: 11. CDR3 size: 16 residues. The CDR3 reads CASSPVGTETHSPLHF. The CDR3 DNA follows: TGTGCCAGCAGCCCAGTGGGGACAGAGACACATTCACCCCTCCACTTT.

Only a few counts were recorded for this clone. This chain links TRBV11-2 with TRBJ1-4, with no clear D. CDR1 SGHAT and CDR2 FQNNGV come from the germline V gene. This CDR3 region has 12 residues. V was clipped by 5 bases and J by 11 bases, with 12 bases between them. The CDR3 is CASSPGSGKLFF. In nucleotides, the CDR3 is TGTGCCAGCAGCCCGGGGTCGGGGAAACTGTTTTTT. Combining the CDR3 with reference TRBV11-2 and TRBJ1-4 gives the whole variable domain EAGVAQSPRYKIIEKRQSVAFWCNPISGHATLYWYQQILGQGPKLLIQFQNNGVVDDSQLPKDRFSAERLKGVDSTLKIQPAKLEDSAVYLCASSPGSGKLFFGSGTQLSVL.

This rearrangement joins TRBV7-2 to TRBJ1-5; no definite D call. The CDR3 spans 14 residues. Germline V CDR1 and CDR2: SGHTA, FQGNSA. The V gene lost 1 base and the J gene lost 7 bases, with 11 bases spanning the gap. The CDR3 sequence: CASSLEEGEQPQHF. In DNA, the CDR3 is TGTGCCAGCAGCTTAGAAGAGGGAGAGCAGCCCCAGCATTTT.

The V call is TRBV2, the J call TRBJ1-4, with D maybe TRBD1 (5 bases). CDR1 SNHLY and CDR2 FYNNEI come from the germline V gene. The V and J ends lost 5 bases and 7 bases respectively, with 29 bases between them. This CDR3 contains 19 residues. The CDR3 region has the DNA TGTGCCAGCAGTCAAGGACACAGATATACATCGGGTAGCGGTGAAAAACTGTTTTTT. Protein product: CASSQGHRYTSGSGEKLFF.

The V gene is TRBV29-1, the J gene TRBJ2-3, with a weak D call TRBD1 (5 bases). V lost 3 bases, J lost 3 bases, and 10 bases lay in between. Germline V CDR1 and CDR2: SQVTM, ANQGSEA. The CDR3 length is 13 residues. CDR3 protein: CSVERQLTDTQYF. DNA of the CDR3: TGCAGCGTTGAGCGACAGCTTACAGATACGCAGTATTTT.

This clone has only a few counts. This chain uses TRBV27 with TRBJ2-1; 11 nucleotides line up with TRBD2. Trimming cost V 7 bases and J 0 bases; bases outside gene matches: 11. CDR3 length: 18 amino acids. CDR1 and CDR2 (germline): MNHEY, SMNVEV (reference sequence). Here the CDR3 DNA reads TGTGCCAGCACCTCTGGCGGAACTAGCGGGGGCTCCTACAATGAGCAGTTCTTC. It translates to CASTSGGTSGGSYNEQFF.

The chain is built from TRBV7-9 and TRBJ2-7; TRBD1 might be the D (5 bases). The CDR3 length is 13 residues. V dropped 0 bases and J dropped 12 bases, with 15 bases sitting between them. Looked up from germline, CDR1 is SEHNR and CDR2 is FQNEAQ (reference sequence). CDR3 loop: CASSLADFGQAYF. The CDR3 DNA is TGTGCCAGCAGCTTAGCGGATTTCGGACAAGCGTACTTC.

The chain joins TRBV5-1 to TRBJ1-2, with 7 bases matching TRBD1. Germline V gene lookup returns CDR1 SGHRS and CDR2 YFSETQ. The V and J ends lost 4 bases and 9 bases, in that order; junction bases with no gene match: 6. This CDR3 is built from 12 residues. CDR3 protein: CASSPTDRRYTF. DNA of the CDR3: TGCGCCAGCAGCCCAACGGACAGGCGCTACACCTTC.

V is TRBV10-3 and J is TRBJ1-1; TRBD1 agrees at 9 bases. Per germline, CDR1 ENHRY and CDR2 SYGVKD. The CDR3 extends over 14 amino acids. The ends lost 6 bases at V and 4 bases at J; junction bases unmatched: 6. The CDR3 DNA follows: TGTGCCATCAGGGAGAGACAGGGGGGCACTGAAGCTTTCTTT. Residues: CAIRERQGGTEAFF.